The text below deals with one T cell receptor (beta chain). The data were obtained in a study of blood T cell repertoires in COVID-19. Study as a whole: There were acute and convalescent COVID-19 samples, and they came from the United States, Italy and Spain. Sample material is recorded as cDNA or gDNA derived from T cells, B-cell-depleted T cells, or PBMCs.

In the original analysis: Estimation of nucleated cell counts was performed using reference gene primer amplification. Profiling relied on immunoSEQ multiplex PCR, and the TCRdb table lists in-frame clones only, not all of them. D and trimming were read from the DNA, whereas the V and J calls and clone size are those reported in that table. Found here are 110,000 to 150,000 clones, 75% to 85% of them singletons; the top ten hold roughly 10%. The ends lost 5 bases at V and 7 bases at J; junction bases unmatched: 5. CDR3 length: 13 residues. Germline V gives CDR1 SEHNR, CDR2 FQNEAQ (reference sequence).

The origin of this receptor is a man in his 60s with active or convalescent COVID-19. The chain employs TRBV7-9 and TRBJ1-5; 7 nucleotides line up with TRBD1. Sequenced: peripheral blood. CDR3: CASSKTGEQPQHF. The CDR3, as DNA: TGTGCCAGCAGCAAAACAGGGGAACAGCCCCAGCATTTT.